This section outlines one TCR beta chain sequence together with its context. Its antigen remains unknown. The data were taken from a study of T cells after yellow fever vaccination. TCR cDNA was made by 5'RACE template switching, adding a universal primer site and UMIs. TCRdb redid the calling of the 5' RACE reads with MiXCR, one entry per CDR3 protein. The sample has hundreds of thousands of distinct CDR3 sequences; 18% are singletons. Study results and limitations: Secondary responses were weaker yet peaked faster, day 5 versus 15. Contaminants from the bulk population, in the form of abundant clonotypes, could be found in FACS-sorted repertoires. Post-booster reappearance was seen for most primary-vaccination clones (about 96% CD4, 88% CD8).

The sample was PBMCs, taken before the yellow fever booster vaccination. The sequence derives from a man younger than 35 who received the YFV17D yellow fever vaccine.

As DNA, the CDR3 is TGTGCCATCAGTGGGACTAGCGGAAAAAACATTCAGTACTTC. It translates to CAISGTSGKNIQYF. This rearrangement joins TRBV10-3 to TRBJ2-4, with 10 bases matching TRBD2. Germline V lookup: CDR1 ENHRY, CDR2 SYGVKD. V lost 4 bases to trimming and J lost 4 bases; unmatched junction nucleotides: 1. This CDR3 contains 14 residues.